The 21 T cell receptor beta chains given below trace back to one sample, sequenced in a study of cytomegalovirus exposure and HLA in healthy donors. PCR was performed using 60 Vbeta and 13 Jbeta primers. Only in-frame clones appear in the TCRdb table, and some are missing; sequencing was by immunoSEQ multiplex PCR. This sample yields fewer than 75,000 clones, of which 65% to 90% are seen a single time; roughly 4.5% belongs to the top ten. Sequencing was performed on PBMCs. These receptors were collected from a man aged 30 to 45 in good health and CMV-seronegative.

This clone was seen a handful of times. The V and J genes are TRBV4-3 and TRBJ1-6; 8 bases align to TRBD1. Per the germline V gene, CDR1 is LGHNA and CDR2 is YSLEER. Losses at the gene ends were 4 bases for V and 5 bases for J; bases not matched to a gene: 7. The CDR3 is 16 residues long. CDR3 residues: CASSPEATGDNSPLHF. The CDR3, as DNA: TGCGCCAGCAGCCCCGAGGCGACAGGGGATAATTCACCCCTCCACTTT.

The chain recombines TRBV29-1 with TRBJ2-5; 9 bases fit TRBD2. Germline CDR1 and CDR2: SQVTM and ANQGSEA. This CDR3 is 12 amino acids long. V was clipped by 4 bases and J by 3 bases; unmatched bases: 0. CDR3 sequence: CSVGLAEETQYF. The DNA for the CDR3 is TGCAGCGTTGGACTAGCGGAAGAGACCCAGTACTTC.

On this clone: Distinct nucleotide sequences in the sample also encode this CDR3. The J gene is TRBJ2-7, the V gene TRBV6-5, with D maybe TRBD1 (8 bases). V dropped 6 bases and J dropped 1 base, with 16 bases sitting between them. Germline CDR1 and CDR2: MNHEY and SVGAGI. The CDR3 is 15 residues long. CDR3 in amino acids: CASSYGQGLSYEQYF. CDR3 sequence (DNA): TGTGCCAGCAGCTACGGACAGGGACTATCCTACGAGCAGTACTTC.

The chain employs TRBV7-2 and TRBJ2-5; no clear D gene. Germline assignment: CDR1 SGHTA and CDR2 FQGNSA. V was clipped by 5 bases and J by 2 bases, with 15 bases between them. This CDR3 region has 15 residues. The CDR3 DNA is TGTGCCAGCAGCCCCGAGCTCGAAAATCAAGAGACCCAGTACTTC. Amino acids: CASSPELENQETQYF.

The rearrangement joins TRBV7-2 to TRBJ2-2; D possibly corresponds to TRBD2 (6 bases). The CDR3 length is 17 residues. The germline CDR1 and CDR2 sequences are SGHTA and FQGNSA. V shed 1 base and J shed 1 base, with 13 bases lying between them. The CDR3, as DNA: TGTGCCAGCAGCTTAGAAATTGGCGGGATGAACACCGGGGAGCTGTTTTTT. It encodes CASSLEIGGMNTGELFF.

Of note for this clone: Its ends do not fully match the called genes, so a read error is possible. The chain combines TRBV27 with TRBJ2-5; 12 bases map to TRBD1. The last part of the DNA fits TRBJ2-7 better; the J call may be wrong. This CDR3 comprises 15 residues. Germline CDR1 MNHEY, CDR2 SMNVEV (reference sequence). The CDR3 region has the DNA TGTGCCAGCAGTCCCGGGACAGGGGGCTCCTTCGAGCAGTACTTC. It yields the protein CASSPGTGGSFEQYF.

Here the CDR3 reads CASSMSPGSGNTIYF. The CDR3 DNA is TGTGCCAGCAGCATGAGTCCCGGCTCTGGAAACACCATATATTTT. The rearrangement joins TRBV9 to TRBJ1-3; D not certain. V lost 4 bases to trimming and J lost 0 bases, with 11 bases between them. The CDR3 covers 15 residues. Germline lookup yields CDR1 SGDLS and CDR2 YYNGEE.

This chain links TRBV7-2 with TRBJ2-5; 12 nucleotides align to TRBD2. The junction had 9 bases not matched to a gene; V was cut back by 6 bases and J by 7 bases. CDR1 is SGHTA and CDR2 is FQGNSA in the germline V gene. The length of the CDR3 is 15 residues. The CDR3 reads CASSLAGGLVGTQYF. The CDR3 bases are TGTGCCAGCAGTCTAGCGGGGGGGCTTGTCGGGACCCAGTACTTC.

This rearrangement joins TRBV19 to TRBJ2-2; 9 bases match TRBD2. The trim removed 7 bases at V and 4 bases at J, leaving 4 bases unmatched. CDR3 length: 14 residues. The germline V gene encodes CDR1 LNHDA and CDR2 SQIVND (reference sequence). CDR3 sequence: CASTPSGTTGELFF. Written as DNA, the CDR3 is TGTGCCAGTACCCCTAGCGGGACCACCGGGGAGCTGTTTTTT.

This chain connects TRBV6-1 to TRBJ2-7, with TRBD1 as a possible D gene (5 bases). V lost 7 bases and J lost 4, with 17 bases in between. This CDR3 spans 14 amino acids. Germline loops: CDR1 MNHNS, CDR2 SASEGT. The CDR3 region has the DNA TGTGCCAGCACCCCATCATGGGGCAATTACGAGCAGTACTTC. It codes for CASTPSWGNYEQYF.

This chain joins TRBV29-1 and TRBJ1-2; 7 nucleotides match TRBD1. Trimming cost V 4 bases and J 3 bases; bases outside gene matches: 2. The CDR3 extends over 12 amino acids. The V gene's germline CDR1 is SQVTM and CDR2 ANQGSEA. CDR3 nucleotide sequence: TGCAGCGTTGCCAGGGGGGACTATGGCTACACCTTC. Residues: CSVARGDYGYTF. The full variable domain, its missing parts supplied by reference TRBV29-1 and TRBJ1-2, is SAVISQKPSRDICQRGTSLTIQCQVDSQVTMMFWYRQQPGQSLTLIATANQGSEATYESGFVIDKFPISRPNLTFSTLTVSNMSPEDSSIYLCSVARGDYGYTFGSGTRLTVV.

V usage is TRBV7-9 and J usage is TRBJ2-2; 11 bases match TRBD2. J gave up 2 bases and V 5 bases, and 7 bases lay outside the gene matches. The CDR3 has 17 residues. Germline V gene lookup returns CDR1 SEHNR and CDR2 FQNEAQ (reference sequence). This CDR3 reads CASSLPGLAVNTGELFF. The CDR3 DNA reads TGTGCCAGCAGCCTCCCGGGACTAGCGGTTAACACCGGGGAGCTGTTTTTT. Combining the CDR3 with reference TRBV7-9 and TRBJ2-2 gives the whole variable domain DTGVSQNPRHKITKRGQNVTFRCDPISEHNRLYWYRQTLGQGPEFLTYFQNEAQLEKSRLLSDRFSAERPKGSFSTLEIQRTEQGDSAMYLCASSLPGLAVNTGELFFGEGSRLTVL.

J is TRBJ1-1 and V is TRBV9; D may be TRBD1 (6 bases). Germline V gives CDR1 SGDLS, CDR2 YYNGEE. The CDR3 extends over 15 amino acids. The germline V and J ends were trimmed by 3 bases and 4 bases, with 16 bases remaining between them. This CDR3 is CASSGDGGGLTEAFF. Here the CDR3 DNA reads TGTGCCAGCAGCGGGGACGGCGGGGGCCTCACTGAAGCTTTCTTT.

This chain links TRBV10-2 with TRBJ2-1, with 8 nucleotides matching TRBD2. CDR1 is WSHSY and CDR2 is SAAADI in the germline V gene. The CDR3 contains 17 residues. The trim removed 3 bases at V and 0 bases at J, leaving 7 bases unmatched. DNA for the CDR3: TGCGCCAGCAGTGAAACTAGCGGAGGGAGCTCCTACAATGAGCAGTTCTTC. Protein: CASSETSGGSSYNEQFF.

The rearrangement joins TRBV9 to TRBJ2-1; unclear D gene. Germline values: CDR1 SGDLS, CDR2 YYNGEE. CDR3 size: 14 residues. V lost 0 bases to trimming and J lost 5 bases, with 9 bases between them. The CDR3 is CASSVAVQNNEQFF. The CDR3 DNA reads TGTGCCAGCAGCGTAGCTGTGCAGAACAATGAGCAGTTCTTC. The whole variable domain, remainder taken from reference TRBV9 and TRBJ2-1, is DSGVTQTPKHLITATGQRVTLRCSPRSGDLSVYWYQQSLDQGLQFLIQYYNGEERAKGNILERFSAQQFPDLHSELNLSSLELGDSALYFCASSVAVQNNEQFFGPGTRLTVL.

The rearrangement joins TRBV18 to TRBJ2-7; 14 positions agree with TRBD2. The CDR3 totals 16 residues. The trim removed 5 bases at V and 0 bases at J, leaving 3 bases unmatched. Germline assignment: CDR1 KGHSH and CDR2 LQKENI. The CDR3 nucleotides are TGTGCCAGCTCATGGGGACTAGCGGGGGTCTCCTACGAGCAGTACTTC. It encodes CASSWGLAGVSYEQYF.

The J gene is TRBJ1-1, the V gene TRBV19; 11 nucleotides align to TRBD1. In germline, CDR1 is LNHDA, CDR2 SQIVND (reference sequence). With V trimmed by 5 bases and J by 1 base, 6 bases remained unmatched. CDR3 length: 16 amino acids. The CDR3 nucleotides read TGTGCCAGTAGTTTTCGGACAGGGGGCGGGAACACTGAAGCTTTCTTT. Protein: CASSFRTGGGNTEAFF.

This clone appeared once. V gene TRBV30 combines with J gene TRBJ2-7, with 10 bases fitting TRBD1. The CDR3 is 15 residues long. The J segment lost 7 bases and the V segment lost 1 base, leaving 10 bases of the junction unmatched. CDR1 is GTSNPN and CDR2 is SVGIG in the germline V gene (reference sequence). CDR3 nucleotides: TGTGCCTGGAGTGCAACCGGGACAGGGGCTCGGGAGCAGTACTTC. Its protein product is CAWSATGTGAREQYF.

This clone was detected only once. The chain joins TRBV10-2 to TRBJ2-5; TRBD2 might be the D (6 bases). The end of the DNA aligns better with TRBJ2-7, so the J call may be wrong. Germline CDR1 reads WSHSY; CDR2 reads SAAADI. The CDR3 has 14 amino acids. The CDR3 nucleotides are TGCGCCAACCCCCTGAGCCGGAGGGGAGGCGAGCAGTACTTC. Its translation is CANPLSRRGGEQYF.

A remark on this clone: Other nucleotide sequences in the sample specify the same CDR3. V is TRBV18 and J is TRBJ2-7, with no clear D. V was pared by 5 bases and J by 0 bases, with 5 bases between. This CDR3 region has 12 residues. CDR1 is KGHSH and CDR2 is LQKENI in the germline V gene. The chain's CDR3 is CASSSSSYEQYF. In DNA, the CDR3 is TGTGCCAGCTCATCTAGCTCCTACGAGCAGTACTTC.

The chain joins TRBV7-8 to TRBJ2-1, with TRBD2 matching 13 bases. The V gene end was trimmed by 1 base and the J gene end by 15 bases; junction bases not matched to a gene: 3. The length of the CDR3 is 13 residues. Germline values: CDR1 SGHVS, CDR2 FQNEAQ. The CDR3 bases are TGTGCCAGCAGCTTAGGGACTAGCGGGAGATCGTTCTTC. Protein: CASSLGTSGRSFF.